Following are 22 T cell receptor beta chains from one sample sequenced in a study of T cell repertoires in cytomegalovirus infection. TCRdb independently ran MiXCR on the reads; one entry per CDR3 protein. The table records 150,000 to 200,000 distinct CDR3 sequences, roughly 9% of them present only once. Sequencing was performed on PBMCs. These receptors were collected from a human donor in good health (CMV status not recorded). Some clones in this sample may be carry-over from other donors' samples.

The chain couples TRBV15 to TRBJ2-5; D is unresolved. V gave up 5 bases and J gave up 5 bases, with 12 bases separating them. This CDR3 has 13 amino acids. Germline lookup yields CDR1 LNHNV and CDR2 YYDKDF (reference sequence). CDR3 bases: TGTGCCACCAGCCGAGTAGCCCGGGAGACCCAGTACTTC. It encodes CATSRVARETQYF.

The gene calls are TRBV12-3 or TRBV12-4 and TRBJ2-2; no firm D call. V lost 3 bases to trimming and J lost 4 bases, with 12 bases between them. CDR3 length equals 15 residues. CDR3 loop: CASSFSQPATGELFF. Here the CDR3 DNA reads TGTGCCAGCAGTTTCTCACAGCCAGCCACCGGGGAGCTGTTTTTT.

This chain uses TRBV7-6 with TRBJ2-7; TRBD2 might be the D (7 bases). CDR3 length: 14 residues. V lost 8 bases, J lost 5 bases, and 19 bases lay in between. CDR1 and CDR2 from the germline V gene are SGHVS and FNYEAQ. Written as DNA, the CDR3 is TGTGCCAGCGGGGGGGCGGCTGCGGGGCACGAGCAGTACTTC. This codes for CASGGAAAGHEQYF.

This clonotype was seen ten or more times. The chain joins TRBV28 to TRBJ1-4, with 7 bases aligning to TRBD1. The germline V gene has CDR1 MDHEN and CDR2 SYDVKM. The CDR3 length is 15 residues. With V trimmed by 4 bases and J by 4 bases, 6 bases remained unmatched. The CDR3 DNA reads TGTGCCAGCAGTTCCCGGGACAGCTTTAATGAAAAACTGTTTTTT. This gives the protein CASSSRDSFNEKLFF.

This clonotype was picked up a small number of times. The chain couples TRBV7-2 to TRBJ2-7, with D possibly being TRBD1 or TRBD2 (5 bases each). The length of the CDR3 is 14 residues. Between the trimmed V and J ends, which lost 2 bases and 1 base, there was a span of 9 bases. Germline values: CDR1 SGHTA, CDR2 FQGNSA. The CDR3 nucleotides are TGTGCCAGCAGCTTAACGTGGGGGTCCTACGAGCAGTACTTC. It encodes CASSLTWGSYEQYF.

This clonotype was picked up a small number of times. This clone may be a read error of a much larger clone one base away. The gene calls are TRBV7-2 and TRBJ2-7, with 7 positions matching TRBD2. The CDR3 consists of 13 residues. V trimming: 5 bases; J trimming: 3 bases; junction bases outside the gene matches: 4. Germline CDR1 is SGHTA and CDR2 is FQGNSA. The CDR3 sequence: CASSHGGFYEQYF. The DNA for the CDR3 is TGTGCCAGCAGCCACGGGGGGTTCTACGAGCAGTACTTC.

The table lists this clonotype with a few counts. V usage is TRBV7-2 and J usage is TRBJ1-5; 7 bases match TRBD1. This CDR3 spans 15 amino acids. V was pared by 4 bases and J by 2 bases, with 5 bases of the junction left unmatched. Germline-derived CDR1 and CDR2 are SGHTA and FQGNSA. The chain's CDR3 is CASSSGTVGNQPQHF. For the CDR3, the DNA is TGTGCCAGCAGCTCCGGGACAGTAGGCAATCAGCCCCAGCATTTT.

This clonotype was counted ten times or more. The gene calls are TRBV14 and TRBJ2-1; 9 nucleotides line up with TRBD1. J was trimmed by 8 bases and V by 2 bases; bases with no gene match: 13. Germline values: CDR1 SGHDN, CDR2 FVKESK. This CDR3 is built from 17 residues. The DNA for the CDR3 is TGTGCCAGCAGCCAAAAACGCGGGACAGGGAGATTGGATGAGCAGTTCTTC. As protein: CASSQKRGTGRLDEQFF.

In its sample, this clonotype was seen a few times. V gene TRBV24-1 combines with J gene TRBJ2-2; D is perhaps TRBD1 (6 bases). The length of the CDR3 is 15 residues. V lost 9 bases and J 5 bases, leaving 18 bases between the germline ends. The germline V gene has CDR1 KGHDR and CDR2 SFDVKD. CDR3 in amino acids: CATAVGASGTGELFF. CDR3 nucleotides: TGTGCCACCGCAGTGGGGGCCTCTGGGACCGGGGAGCTGTTTTTT.

In this sample, this clonotype turned up a few times. The chain links TRBV6-6 to TRBJ1-1; perhaps TRBD1 as D (6 bases). The CDR3 covers 16 residues. Germline CDR1 MNHNY, CDR2 SVGAGI (reference sequence). V lost 6 bases to trimming and J lost 3 bases, with 20 bases between them. In nucleotides, the CDR3 is TGTGCCAGCAGCCAGACCCCGACGGGGGCCTACACTGAAGCTTTCTTT. Amino acids: CASSQTPTGAYTEAFF.

This clonotype has a handful of counts. The genes are TRBV10-3 and TRBJ2-5, with 9 bases matching TRBD2. Trimming at V came to 4 bases and at J to 4 bases, leaving 16 bases not matched to a gene. From germline, CDR1 is ENHRY and CDR2 SYGVKD. There are 18 residues in the CDR3. The CDR3 DNA follows: TGTGCCATCAGTGGGGGGCGACTAGCGGTGGGACTGGGAGAGACCCAGTACTTC. It yields the protein CAISGGRLAVGLGETQYF.

As DNA, the CDR3 is TGTGCCAGCAGTTACCTGGTGGGGCGGGCGGGCAACCTCAATGAGCAGTTCTTC. Translation: CASSYLVGRAGNLNEQFF. The chain links TRBV6-1 to TRBJ2-1, with D perhaps assigned TRBD1 or TRBD2 (5 bases each). CDR3 length: 18 amino acids. Germline V gene data show CDR1 as MNHNS and CDR2 as SASEGT. V was shortened by 5 bases and J by 6 bases, with 26 bases between the two germline ends.

This clonotype was counted ten times or more. The V gene is TRBV6-2 or TRBV6-3, the J gene TRBJ2-3; D may correspond to TRBD1 or TRBD2 (5 bases each). The CDR3 is made up of 15 amino acids. V dropped 5 bases and J dropped 2 bases, with 14 bases sitting between them. CDR1 is MNHEY and CDR2 is SVGEGT in the germline V gene. CDR3 amino acids: CASSVRGRSTDTQYF. The DNA of the CDR3 is TGTGCCAGCAGTGTCCGGGGCCGGTCCACAGATACGCAGTATTTT.

A few counts support this clonotype. The chain is built from TRBV10-3 and TRBJ2-2, with unresolved D. Germline V gene sequence: CDR1 ENHRY, CDR2 SYGVKD. The CDR3 is made up of 14 amino acids. Deletions cut 10 bases from V and 7 bases from J, with 19 bases between. The CDR3 reads CATGNRDGHGELFF. CDR3 sequence (DNA): TGTGCCACCGGTAACAGAGACGGGCACGGGGAGCTGTTTTTT.

This clonotype came up many times. The chain uses TRBV28 and TRBJ1-5, with 9 bases identical to TRBD1. The CDR3 spans 16 residues. Losses at the gene ends were 4 bases for V and 0 bases for J; bases not matched to a gene: 4. The germline V gene has CDR1 MDHEN and CDR2 SYDVKM. The CDR3 here is CASSSDRGFSNQPQHF. In DNA form, the CDR3 reads TGTGCCAGCAGTTCGGACAGGGGCTTTAGCAATCAGCCCCAGCATTTT.

This clonotype was counted ten times or more. The rearrangement uses TRBV7-2 and TRBJ2-7; TRBD2 matches 10 bases. V lost 1 base, J lost 4 bases, and 13 bases stayed unmatched. This CDR3 is 18 amino acids long. CDR1 is SGHTA and CDR2 is FQGNSA in the germline V gene. CDR3 in DNA: TGTGCCAGCAGCTTAGTCAAGGTTATAGCGGGAGGACCTTACGAGCAGTACTTC. Protein sequence: CASSLVKVIAGGPYEQYF.

This clonotype was detected many times. The chain's CDR3 is CASSFRDRGRFGETQYF. CDR3 nucleotides: TGTGCCAGCAGCTTCCGGGACAGGGGGCGCTTCGGGGAGACCCAGTACTTC. V gene TRBV7-2 combines with J gene TRBJ2-5; 12 bases map to TRBD1. The V gene's germline CDR1 is SGHTA and CDR2 FQGNSA. V trimming: 3 bases; J trimming: 5 bases; junction bases outside the gene matches: 10. The CDR3 runs 17 residues.

This clonotype was counted many times. J is TRBJ2-7 and V is TRBV4-3, with 7 positions matching TRBD2. This CDR3 comprises 16 residues. J lost 5 bases, V lost 2 bases, and 12 bases had no gene match. The germline CDR1 and CDR2 sequences are LGHNA and YSLEER. The CDR3 reads CASSQSTGARGDEQYF. The CDR3 nucleotides are TGCGCCAGCAGCCAATCCACCGGGGCCCGGGGGGACGAGCAGTACTTC.

The table lists this clonotype with many counts. The chain employs TRBV6-2 or TRBV6-3 and TRBJ2-1; 14 bases match TRBD2. V lost 6 bases to trimming and J lost 7 bases; unmatched junction nucleotides: 2. CDR3 length: 14 residues. Germline CDR1 MNHEY, CDR2 SVGEGT. The CDR3 spells CASSGTSGSNEQFF. In DNA, the CDR3 is TGTGCCAGCAGCGGGACTAGCGGGAGTAATGAGCAGTTCTTC.

The chain couples TRBV18 to TRBJ1-2; TRBD1 agrees at 9 bases. The CDR3 length is 15 residues. V was clipped by 3 bases and J by 5 bases; unmatched bases: 7. Germline assignment: CDR1 KGHSH and CDR2 LQKENI. This CDR3 reads CASSPRDRDKYGYTF. CDR3 DNA sequence: TGTGCCAGCTCACCTCGGGACAGGGATAAGTATGGCTACACCTTC. The full variable domain, with the rest looked up from reference TRBV18 and TRBJ1-2, is NAGVMQNPRHLVRRRGQEARLRCSPMKGHSHVYWYRQLPEEGLKFMVYLQKENIIDESGMPKERFSAEFPKEGPSILRIQQVVRGDSAAYFCASSPRDRDKYGYTFGSGTRLTVV.

This clonotype was detected a few times. The CDR3 protein is CSARFRSYEQYF. CDR3 in DNA: TGCAGTGCTAGATTTAGATCCTACGAGCAGTACTTC. V is TRBV20-1 and J is TRBJ2-7; D gene unclear. V was shortened by 2 bases and J by 1 base, with 6 bases between the two germline ends. The CDR3 has 12 amino acids. Germline values: CDR1 DFQATT, CDR2 SNEGSKA (reference sequence).

This clonotype was seen a handful of times. The V gene is TRBV29-1, the J gene TRBJ2-1; D is possibly TRBD2 (5 bases). Trimming cost V 6 bases and J 0 bases, with 12 bases left between them. The CDR3 covers 14 residues. Germline CDR1 SQVTM, CDR2 ANQGSEA. The CDR3: CSVDGVSSYNEQFF. The CDR3 DNA sequence: TGCAGCGTGGACGGGGTCAGCTCCTACAATGAGCAGTTCTTC.